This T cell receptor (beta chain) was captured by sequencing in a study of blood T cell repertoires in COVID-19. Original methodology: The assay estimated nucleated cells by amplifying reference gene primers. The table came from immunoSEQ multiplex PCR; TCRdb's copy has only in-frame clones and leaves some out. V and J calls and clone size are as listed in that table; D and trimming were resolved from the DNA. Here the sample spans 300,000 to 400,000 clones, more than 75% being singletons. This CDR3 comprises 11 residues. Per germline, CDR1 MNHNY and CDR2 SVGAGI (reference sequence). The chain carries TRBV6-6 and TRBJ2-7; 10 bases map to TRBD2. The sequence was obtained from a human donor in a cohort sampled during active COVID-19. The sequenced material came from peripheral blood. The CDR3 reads CAAGGPYEQYF. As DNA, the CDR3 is TGTGCAGCGGGAGGGCCCTACGAGCAGTACTTC.